This T cell receptor (beta chain) was documented in a study of tumor-infiltrating lymphocytes in primary liver carcinoma. TCR beta cDNA was prepared out of roughly 490 ng total RNA by means of a constant-region primer. Three nested multiplex PCR rounds, a slightly modified ARM-PCR, produced the libraries for TCR beta. The opening two PCR rounds, around 9 cycles each, paired TRBV1-TRBV30 forward primers with a C-beta reverse primer. TCRdb reanalysed the multiplex PCR reads using MiXCR and keeps one entry per CDR3 protein. The sample holds fewer than 150,000 distinct CDR3 sequences; 60% to 70% are singletons and the top ten take 9.3%. The table lists this clonotype with a count of one. An end of the junction does not agree with germline; a read error may underlie this. The CDR3 runs 12 residues. The germline CDR1 and CDR2 sequences are MDHEN and SYDVKM. RNA and DNA were co-extracted from approximately 20-30 mg of unsorted bulk tissue. Every one of the tumor samples had a viable tumor cell content above 80%.

The sample consisted of liver tumor tissue from sampling region 1. The sample's subset: tumor region T1, superior pole. The origin of this receptor is a woman aged 55-69 years with primary liver carcinoma and hepatitis B virus infection. The chain links TRBV28 to TRBJ2-3, with D unresolved. In nucleotides, the CDR3 is TGTGTCAGCAGGTCGCGCTCAGATACGCAGTATTTT. Amino acids: CVSRSRSDTQYF.